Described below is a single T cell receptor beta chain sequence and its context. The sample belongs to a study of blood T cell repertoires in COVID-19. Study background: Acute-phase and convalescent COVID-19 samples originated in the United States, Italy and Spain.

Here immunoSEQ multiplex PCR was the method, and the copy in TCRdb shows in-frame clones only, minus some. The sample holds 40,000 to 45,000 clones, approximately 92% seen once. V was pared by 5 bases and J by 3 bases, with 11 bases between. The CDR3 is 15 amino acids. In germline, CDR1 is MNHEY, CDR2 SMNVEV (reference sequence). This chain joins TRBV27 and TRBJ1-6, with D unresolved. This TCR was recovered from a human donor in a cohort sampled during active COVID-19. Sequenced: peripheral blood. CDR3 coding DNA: TGTGCCAGCAGTGGAGGACGGAGCTATAATTCACCCCTCCACTTT. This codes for CASSGGRSYNSPLHF.